Shown below are 15 T cell receptor beta chains from a single sample sequenced in a study of shared clonotypes between healthy human individuals. The assay was immunoSEQ multiplex PCR, and TCRdb's table has in-frame clones only and misses some. Of around 120,000 clones listed, about 70% are singletons. The sample was memory CD8+ T cells sorted from blood. Subset given: CD45RO+ cells pooled with CCR7-negative TemRA cells. These receptors were taken from a woman aged 25 to 39 in good health.

In its sample, this clone was seen a few times. This chain connects TRBV6-4 to TRBJ2-5; the D call may be TRBD1 or TRBD2 (5 bases each). Germline V CDR1 and CDR2: MRHNA, SNTAGT. The ends were cut back, 2 bases at V and 9 bases at J, with 13 bases in the middle. The CDR3 consists of 13 residues. CDR3 sequence: CASSDSASGPQYF. CDR3 nucleotides: TGTGCCAGCAGTGACAGCGCCTCGGGGCCCCAGTACTTC.

The chain employs TRBV5-6 and TRBJ2-1, with D maybe TRBD1 (5 bases). Trimming removed 2 bases at V and 14 bases at J, with 20 bases between. Germline-derived CDR1 and CDR2 are SGHDT and YYEEEE. This CDR3 spans 14 amino acids. The CDR3: CASSLNLWGLGEFF. CDR3 DNA: TGTGCCAGCAGCTTAAATCTCTGGGGCCTAGGGGAGTTCTTC.

The V call is TRBV5-1, the J call TRBJ2-2; D may be TRBD2 (6 bases). V shed 0 bases and J shed 6 bases, with 12 bases lying between them. Looked up from germline, CDR1 is SGHRS and CDR2 is YFSETQ. CDR3 size: 15 residues. The CDR3 DNA reads TGCGCCAGCAGCTTGGAGAGGAGGGGCCCCGGGGAGCTGTTTTTT. It specifies CASSLERRGPGELFF.

This clone has a single count. This CDR3 is CATSRDRGIAYEQYF. DNA for the CDR3: TGTGCCACCAGCAGAGATCGCGGGATAGCCTACGAGCAGTACTTC. The rearrangement joins TRBV15 to TRBJ2-7, with a weak D call TRBD2 (6 bases). Trimming removed 0 bases from V and 2 bases from J, with 11 bases in between. The CDR3 loop spans 15 amino acids. CDR1 LNHNV and CDR2 YYDKDF come from the germline V gene (reference sequence).

This chain joins TRBV5-1 and TRBJ2-7; 8 bases align to TRBD1. V lost 3 bases and J lost 2; bases outside the gene matches: 10. The CDR3 runs 16 residues. Germline values: CDR1 SGHRS, CDR2 YFSETQ. This CDR3 reads CASSSSLAGQAYEQYF. DNA of the CDR3: TGCGCCAGCAGCTCATCCTTGGCGGGACAGGCCTACGAGCAGTACTTC.

The chain recombines TRBV7-9 with TRBJ2-1; a weak D match, TRBD2 (5 bases). The CDR3 has 15 residues. With 7 bases removed from V and 6 bases from J, the gap between germline ends came to 19 bases. Germline CDR1 reads SEHNR; CDR2 reads FQNEAQ (reference sequence). CDR3 sequence: CASTGRWAEGNEQFF. The CDR3 region has the DNA TGTGCCAGCACCGGAAGGTGGGCAGAGGGCAATGAGCAGTTCTTC.

The chain uses TRBV2 and TRBJ2-7; perhaps TRBD2 as D (6 bases). Germline loops: CDR1 SNHLY, CDR2 FYNNEI. V was pared by 4 bases and J by 0 bases, with 10 bases between. The CDR3 has 14 residues. The CDR3 spells CASSGEESSYEQYF. Written as DNA, the CDR3 is TGTGCCAGCAGTGGGGAGGAAAGCTCCTACGAGCAGTACTTC.

This clone has at least ten counts. This chain joins TRBV6-6 and TRBJ1-2; 8 positions match TRBD1. The CDR3 runs 15 residues. V lost 5 bases to trimming and J lost 2 bases; unmatched junction nucleotides: 7. Germline assignment: CDR1 MNHNY and CDR2 SVGAGI (reference sequence). In nucleotides, the CDR3 is TGTGCCAGCAGTCCCTTCCGGACAGGGAACTATGGCTACACCTTC. This translates into CASSPFRTGNYGYTF.

Worth noting for this clone: One end of the junction fails to match germline, which may point to a read error. The chain combines TRBV7-3 with TRBJ2-1, with D possibly TRBD2 on 5 matching bases. The CDR3 covers 16 residues. Looked up from germline, CDR1 is SGHTA and CDR2 is FQGTGA. The CDR3 loop is CASSLGRTRVFNEQFF. The CDR3, as DNA: TGTGCCAGCAGCTTAGGCAGGACTCGTGTATTCAATGAACAGTTCTTC.

The chain has TRBV5-6 and TRBJ1-3; no firm D call. The CDR3 spans 16 residues. Germline CDR1 and CDR2: SGHDT and YYEEEE. Trimming left V 0 bases short and J 0 bases short, with 10 bases between. The CDR3 nucleotides are TGTGCCAGCAGCTTGGCCGCTGACACCTCTGGAAACACCATATATTTT. Protein product: CASSLAADTSGNTIYF. Based on the CDR3 plus reference TRBV5-6 and TRBJ1-3, the full variable domain is DAGVTQSPTHLIKTRGQQVTLRCSPKSGHDTVSWYQQALGQGPQFIFQYYEEEERQRGNFPDRFSGHQFPNYSSELNVNALLLGDSALYLCASSLAADTSGNTIYFGEGSWLTVV.

This clone was counted between two and nine times. The chain uses TRBV28 and TRBJ2-1, with TRBD1 matching 8 bases. The J segment lost 4 bases and the V segment lost 6 bases, leaving 11 bases of the junction unmatched. Per the germline V gene, CDR1 is MDHEN and CDR2 is SYDVKM. This CDR3 is 16 amino acids long. The CDR3 nucleotides are TGTGCCAGCAGATCTCAGACAGGGGATTATTACAATGAGCAGTTCTTC. Translation gives CASRSQTGDYYNEQFF.

The CDR3 DNA is TGTGCCAGCAGCGCGGGGACAGCCTCAGAGCAGTACTTC. Translation gives CASSAGTASEQYF. The rearrangement joins TRBV9 to TRBJ2-7, with 7 positions matching TRBD1. V gave up 3 bases and J gave up 7 bases; unmatched junction bases: 7. The CDR3 length is 13 residues. Germline assignment: CDR1 SGDLS and CDR2 YYNGEE. Full variable domain (remainder filled in from reference TRBV9 and TRBJ2-7): DSGVTQTPKHLITATGQRVTLRCSPRSGDLSVYWYQQSLDQGLQFLIQYYNGEERAKGNILERFSAQQFPDLHSELNLSSLELGDSALYFCASSAGTASEQYFGPGTRLTVT.

The genes are TRBV5-4 and TRBJ2-5; D uncertain. CDR3 size: 12 residues. CDR1 and CDR2 from the germline V gene are SGHNT and YYREEE (reference sequence). V was shortened by 1 base and J by 3 bases, with 4 bases between the two germline ends. CDR3 region: CASSLSEETQYF. In DNA, the CDR3 is TGTGCCAGCAGCTTGTCAGAAGAGACCCAGTACTTC.

The chain links TRBV28 to TRBJ2-7, with TRBD2 identical over 10 bases. Germline V CDR1 and CDR2: MDHEN, SYDVKM. This CDR3 is built from 14 residues. V lost 8 bases and J lost 2; bases outside the gene matches: 6. CDR3 nucleotide sequence: TGTGCCAGCGTATGGACTAGCGGCCCCTACGAGCAGTACTTC. Amino acid sequence: CASVWTSGPYEQYF.

Comments on this clone: The same CDR3 also results from other DNA sequences found in this sample. The CDR3 spells CASSERGPNYGYTF. DNA for the CDR3: TGTGCCAGCAGTGAAAGGGGGCCCAACTATGGCTACACCTTC. The chain employs TRBV2 and TRBJ1-2, with TRBD1 matching over 7 bases. The CDR3 length is 14 residues. Germline V lookup: CDR1 SNHLY, CDR2 FYNNEI. Losses at the gene ends were 2 bases for V and 2 bases for J; bases not matched to a gene: 2.